One and the same sample provided the 20 T cell receptor beta chains below, sequenced in a study of blood T cells in healthy people across ages (dated by TCRdb to the mid-2010s). To prepare the library, 5' RACE was applied. The sample was run on an Illumina HiSeq 2500. The second PCR ran for about 6 to 12 cycles and used a J-beta primer mix along with a sample-barcoded 5' primer. The public reads were reprocessed in TCRdb via fastp at Q25 and MiXCR, keeping in-frame beta chains. Every CDR3 protein is listed once, alongside the most common genes and DNA of its rows. Across this sample there are 650,000 to 1,000,000 distinct CDR3 sequences, with around 36% seen only once. The biggest ten clones account for under 15% of the sample. Sequenced material: blood. The receptors shown here come from a man between 18 and 35 years old in good health.

In regard to this clonotype: This clone may be a read error of a much larger clone one base away. CDR3 DNA sequence: TGTGCCAGCAGCCCAGAGTGGGGGAATGAGCAGTACTTC. Protein product: CASSPEWGNEQYF. The chain recombines TRBV3-1 with TRBJ2-5; possibly TRBD1 or TRBD2 for D (5 bases each). This CDR3 contains 13 residues. Germline V lookup: CDR1 LGHDT, CDR2 YNNKEL (reference sequence). Trimming left V 4 bases short and J 11 bases short, with 17 bases between.

This chain joins TRBV29-1 and TRBJ2-3; TRBD2 matches at 13 bases. V lost 3 bases, J lost 2 bases, and 5 bases stayed unmatched. From germline, CDR1 is SQVTM and CDR2 ANQGSEA. The CDR3 consists of 16 residues. The CDR3 sequence is CSVEQTSGGYTDTQYF. DNA for the CDR3: TGCAGCGTTGAGCAGACTAGCGGGGGGTACACAGATACGCAGTATTTT.

This clonotype came up a few times. The chain joins TRBV27 to TRBJ2-6; D is ambiguous. V gave up 2 bases and J gave up 0 bases, with 11 bases separating them. The CDR3 has 17 amino acids. Per the germline V gene, CDR1 is MNHEY and CDR2 is SMNVEV (reference sequence). The CDR3 sequence: CASSLAPRTSGANVLTF. As DNA, the CDR3 is TGTGCCAGCAGTTTAGCCCCCCGAACCTCTGGGGCCAACGTCCTGACTTTC.

As for this clonotype: A much larger clone lies one base from this, so it may be a read error. This rearrangement joins TRBV6-5 to TRBJ2-5; TRBD2 is a possible D gene (5 bases). This CDR3 region has 12 residues. CDR1 MNHEY and CDR2 SVGAGI come from the germline V gene. The CDR3 DNA reads as TGTGCCAGCAGGTACTCGGGGGAGACCCAGTACTTC. This codes for CASRYSGETQYF.

This chain joins TRBV12-3 or TRBV12-4 and TRBJ2-4, with 13 bases that match TRBD2. J lost 3 bases, V lost 2 bases, and 13 bases had no gene match. This CDR3 is 20 amino acids long. The CDR3 coding sequence is TGTGCCAGCAGTTTACACACTAGCGGGGGGGACACACAAGACAAAAACATTCAGTACTTC. Translation gives CASSLHTSGGDTQDKNIQYF.

This clonotype was detected a few times. The rearrangement links TRBV4-3 to TRBJ2-2, with 9 bases matching TRBD1. Germline CDR1 is LGHNA and CDR2 is YSLEER. The CDR3 covers 19 residues. J lost 4 bases, V lost 6 bases, and 18 bases had no gene match. The CDR3 nucleotides are TGCGCCAGCAGTCTACATGACTCCAGAAGGACAGGGGCCACCGGGGAGCTGTTTTTT. Its protein is CASSLHDSRRTGATGELFF.

The sample holds a few counts of this clonotype. The chain couples TRBV12-3 or TRBV12-4 to TRBJ2-2, with D perhaps TRBD2 (6 bases). This CDR3 spans 14 amino acids. Trimming removed 6 bases from V and 4 bases from J, with 12 bases in between. The CDR3 protein is CASSVGGSTGELFF. The CDR3 nucleotides read TGTGCCAGCAGCGTTGGGGGGAGCACCGGGGAGCTGTTTTTT.

The gene calls are TRBV20-1 and TRBJ1-2; 7 bases map to TRBD1. This CDR3 region has 13 residues. J gave up 2 bases and V 5 bases, and 5 bases lay outside the gene matches. Germline assignment: CDR1 DFQATT and CDR2 SNEGSKA (reference sequence). The CDR3 loop reads CSARGGQNYGYTF. CDR3 DNA: TGCAGTGCTCGCGGGGGACAGAACTATGGCTACACCTTC.

This clonotype was observed a handful of times. The chain joins TRBV10-3 to TRBJ1-4, with D possibly TRBD1 on 5 matching bases. There are 14 residues in the CDR3. Germline V gene data show CDR1 as ENHRY and CDR2 as SYGVKD. The V end was cut by 3 bases, the J end by 8 bases, with 13 bases between. Here the CDR3 reads CAISERGVEEKLFF. The CDR3 nucleotides read TGTGCCATCAGTGAACGAGGGGTGGAGGAAAAACTGTTTTTT.

This clonotype showed up just a few times. The chain carries TRBV5-1 and TRBJ2-3; 8 bases align to TRBD2. The CDR3 is 16 amino acids. V lost 4 bases and J lost 6; bases outside the gene matches: 13. From germline, CDR1 is SGHRS and CDR2 YFSETQ. CDR3 nucleotide sequence: TGCGCCAGCAGCCCTGTAGTGGCGGGGGGCCTGGATACGCAGTATTTT. Amino acids: CASSPVVAGGLDTQYF.

This clonotype appeared a few times. This chain uses TRBV18 with TRBJ2-4, with D perhaps TRBD1 (5 bases). The CDR3 contains 16 residues. CDR1 KGHSH and CDR2 LQKENI come from the germline V gene. Trimming pared 0 bases from V and 0 bases from J, leaving 9 bases between. The CDR3 DNA sequence: TGTGCCAGCTCACCACCGGACATGAAAGCCAAAAACATTCAGTACTTC. Protein product: CASSPPDMKAKNIQYF. Based on the CDR3 plus reference TRBV18 and TRBJ2-4, the full variable domain is NAGVMQNPRHLVRRRGQEARLRCSPMKGHSHVYWYRQLPEEGLKFMVYLQKENIIDESGMPKERFSAEFPKEGPSILRIQQVVRGDSAAYFCASSPPDMKAKNIQYFGAGTRLSVL.

In its sample, this clonotype is medium-sized. The chain employs TRBV6-5 and TRBJ2-7; a weak D match, TRBD1 (6 bases). The CDR3 runs 15 residues. The germline CDR1 and CDR2 sequences are MNHEY and SVGAGI. Trimming shortened V by 1 base and J by 5 bases, and 15 bases separated the two germline ends. CDR3 amino acids: CASSYWGPRFDEQYF. CDR3 in DNA: TGTGCCAGCAGTTACTGGGGGCCTAGGTTCGACGAGCAGTACTTC.

V is TRBV20-1 and J is TRBJ2-7, with D hard to call. The V gene lost 3 bases and the J gene lost 0 bases, with 9 bases spanning the gap. The germline V gene has CDR1 DFQATT and CDR2 SNEGSKA (reference sequence). The CDR3 contains 13 residues. CDR3 protein: CSASSGDSYEQYF. In nucleotides, the CDR3 is TGCAGTGCTAGTTCTGGGGACTCCTACGAGCAGTACTTC.

For this clonotype: A much larger clonotype is one base distant, so this may be a read error. The chain joins TRBV4-3 to TRBJ2-5; D may match TRBD1 or TRBD2 (5 bases each). Germline loops: CDR1 LGHNA, CDR2 YSLEER. The CDR3 covers 16 residues. Trimming stripped 0 bases from V and 5 bases from J, with 16 bases between. In nucleotides, the CDR3 is TGCGCCAGCAGCCAAGATGGGGCTAGCTCGAGGGAGACCCAGTACTTC. Amino acids: CASSQDGASSRETQYF.

The rearrangement uses TRBV13 and TRBJ2-1; TRBD2 matches 8 bases. J was trimmed by 5 bases and V by 3 bases; bases with no gene match: 12. This CDR3 has 17 residues. Germline V gene data show CDR1 as PRHDT and CDR2 as FYEKMQ (reference sequence). The CDR3 DNA reads as TGTGCCAGCAGCTTGTTCTTAGCGGGGTACCAGGACAATGAGCAGTTCTTC. It encodes CASSLFLAGYQDNEQFF.

The rearrangement links TRBV12-3 or TRBV12-4 to TRBJ2-2; D not resolved. Trimming removed 5 bases from V and 6 bases from J, with 10 bases in between. This CDR3 has 13 amino acids. The CDR3 sequence: CASSPLVAGELFF. CDR3 DNA: TGTGCCAGCAGTCCACTGGTTGCCGGGGAGCTGTTTTTT.

This chain uses TRBV6-2 or TRBV6-3 with TRBJ2-1; TRBD2 is a possible D gene (5 bases). Trimming removed 2 bases from V and 8 bases from J, with 16 bases in between. The germline gives CDR1 MNHEY, CDR2 SVGEGT. This CDR3 comprises 15 residues. The CDR3 nucleotides are TGTGCCAGCAGTTACGCGGGCCCCCCGACCGATGAGCAGTTCTTC. It codes for CASSYAGPPTDEQFF.

This clonotype has just a few counts. This rearrangement joins TRBV6-5 to TRBJ2-3; D gene ambiguous. CDR1 and CDR2 from the germline V gene are MNHEY and SVGAGI. Trimming removed 0 bases from V and 0 bases from J, with 16 bases in between. The CDR3 length is 18 residues. CDR3 sequence (DNA): TGTGCCAGCAGTTACTCGCACAGTCGCTCATATAGCACAGATACGCAGTATTTT. Protein sequence: CASSYSHSRSYSTDTQYF.

This clonotype was counted between two and nine times. The rearrangement uses TRBV4-1 and TRBJ1-2; 8 nucleotides agree with TRBD1. V lost 4 bases and J lost 4; bases outside the gene matches: 8. The CDR3 sequence is 15 residues long. Germline CDR1 MGHRA, CDR2 YSYEKL. The CDR3 protein is CASSLTGQGGYGYTF. The CDR3 DNA reads as TGCGCCAGCAGCCTTACCGGACAGGGTGGCTATGGCTACACCTTC.

V and J are TRBV5-1 and TRBJ1-5; 8 positions agree with TRBD1. This CDR3 region has 13 residues. The ends lost 4 bases at V and 10 bases at J; junction bases unmatched: 7. Germline values: CDR1 SGHRS, CDR2 YFSETQ. CDR3 sequence (DNA): TGCGCCAGCAGCCCCGACAGGGGAAGCCCCCAGCATTTT. Amino acids: CASSPDRGSPQHF.